The T cell receptor (beta chain) described here comes from a study of T cells in Graves' hyperthyroidism and ophthalmopathy. The TCR beta CDR3 regions underwent amplification using RNA transcripts as the source. The HTBI primer set was used in a first-round RT-PCR of the TCR CDR3. Using its own MiXCR run on the multiplex PCR reads, TCRdb lists one record per CDR3 protein. The profile shows roughly 800,000 distinct CDR3 sequences, over 35% of them singletons. Calling Graves' hyperthyroidism stable meant ophthalmopathy did not progress within 18 months. Those with hyperthyroidism were 18 to 65 years old, newly diagnosed, and ill for under 2 months. This clonotype was seen ten or more times. Per germline, CDR1 SGHVS and CDR2 FQNEAQ. The CDR3 is 14 amino acids. Germline trimming cut 4 bases from V and 4 bases from J; bases unmatched to any gene: 4.

This chain connects TRBV7-8 to TRBJ1-1; 9 bases agree with TRBD1. The sample consisted of blood. The source of this sequence is a young man with Graves' hyperthyroidism. The CDR3 protein is CASSWDRVGTEAFF. The CDR3 DNA is TGTGCCAGCAGCTGGGACAGGGTGGGCACTGAAGCTTTCTTT. The complete variable domain, with remaining parts taken from reference TRBV7-8 and TRBJ1-1, reads GAGVSQSPRYKVAKRGQDVALRCDPISGHVSLFWYQQALGQGPEFLTYFQNEAQLDKSGLPSDRFFAERPEGSVSTLKIQRTQQEDSAVYLCASSWDRVGTEAFFGQGTRLTVV.